Listed below are T cell receptor beta chains from one sample, sequenced in a study of blood T cell repertoires in COVID-19. Here immunoSEQ multiplex PCR was the method, and the copy in TCRdb shows in-frame clones only, minus some. The table records some 60,000 clones, around nine tenths of them present only once. The source material was peripheral blood. These TCRs come from a human donor in a cohort sampled during active COVID-19. The CDR3 runs from the conserved cysteine through the conserved F or W. Fields, in order: D gene, clone size, V gene, J gene, CDR3 protein, CDR3 DNA. D genes are given only for firm matches. Size is omitted from some rows. Given values are once, few, many or a class for expanded clones.

D gene: TRBD1; clone size: -; V gene: TRBV2; J gene: TRBJ1-2; CDR3 protein: CASRRQGADYGYTF; CDR3 DNA: TGTGCCAGCAGGCGACAGGGGGCGGACTATGGCTACACCTTC
D gene: -; clone size: -; V gene: TRBV19; J gene: TRBJ2-6; CDR3 protein: CASSSRGSGANVLTF; CDR3 DNA: TGTGCCAGCAGTTCACGGGGGTCTGGGGCCAACGTCCTGACTTTC
D gene: TRBD2; clone size: -; V gene: TRBV10-3; J gene: TRBJ2-2; CDR3 protein: CAVAQREGLNTGELFF; CDR3 DNA: TGTGCCGTCGCCCAGCGGGAGGGTTTGAACACCGGGGAGCTGTTTTTT
D gene: -; clone size: once; V gene: TRBV30; J gene: TRBJ1-2; CDR3 protein: CAWSANGVLVDGYTF; CDR3 DNA: TGTGCCTGGAGCGCAAACGGGGTCCTGGTGGATGGCTACACCTTC
D gene: -; clone size: once; V gene: TRBV4-1; J gene: TRBJ1-1; CDR3 protein: CASQPGVVFMNTEAFF; CDR3 DNA: TGCGCCAGTCAACCCGGGGTAGTTTTCATGAACACTGAAGCTTTCTTT
D gene: TRBD1; clone size: few; V gene: TRBV10-1; J gene: TRBJ2-7; CDR3 protein: CADNTGTGAVYEQYF; CDR3 DNA: TGCGCCGACAATACGGGGACAGGGGCTGTCTACGAGCAGTACTTC
D gene: TRBD1; clone size: -; V gene: TRBV5-1; J gene: TRBJ2-7; CDR3 protein: CASSPGQSSYEQYF; CDR3 DNA: TGCGCCAGCAGCCCGGGACAGAGCTCCTACGAGCAGTACTTC
D gene: TRBD1; clone size: once; V gene: TRBV28; J gene: TRBJ2-7; CDR3 protein: CASSGRDSYEQYF; CDR3 DNA: TGTGCCAGCAGCGGTAGGGACAGTTACGAGCAGTACTTC
D gene: -; clone size: -; V gene: TRBV5-1; J gene: TRBJ1-1; CDR3 protein: CASSFSLPNTEAFF; CDR3 DNA: TGCGCCAGCAGCTTTAGTCTCCCGAACACTGAAGCTTTCTTT
D gene: TRBD2; clone size: once; V gene: TRBV24-1; J gene: TRBJ2-1; CDR3 protein: CATSEGLAGINEQFF; CDR3 DNA: TGTGCCACCAGTGAAGGACTAGCGGGGATAAATGAGCAGTTCTTC